This record concerns one T cell receptor beta chain sequence. The treatment here: oral pan-JAK inhibitor, 5-10 mg twice daily. Patients with alopecia areata provided lesional scalp punch biopsies as well as peripheral blood. The data were taken from a study of CD8+ T cells in alopecia areata. Germline loops: CDR1 SGHTA, CDR2 FQGNSA. Trimming pared 4 bases from V and 5 bases from J, leaving 14 bases between. The CDR3 is 14 residues long. RNA was extracted and reverse transcribed into cDNA as the sequencing template. The protocol was immunoSEQ multiplex PCR, while the TCRdb copy is restricted to in-frame clones and leaves out a portion. The table has about 220,000 clones, roughly 56% seen once.

The sequenced sample was CD4+ T cells sorted from blood, obtained at week 4, from a patient treated with tofacitinib. The chain employs TRBV7-2 and TRBJ2-5, with D tentatively TRBD1 (6 bases). This clonotype was obtained from a human donor with alopecia areata. This CDR3 is CASSSTRTGETQYF. The DNA for the CDR3 is TGTGCCAGCAGCTCAACCCGCACAGGGGAGACCCAGTACTTC. Using reference TRBV7-2 and TRBJ2-5 for the parts outside the CDR3, the full variable domain is GAGVSQSPSNKVTEKGKDVELRCDPISGHTALYWYRQSLGQGLEFLIYFQGNSAPDKSGLPSDRFSAERTGGSVSTLTIQRTQQEDSAVYLCASSSTRTGETQYFGPGTRLLVL.